What follows are 18 T cell receptor beta chains derived from one specimen sequenced in a study of shared clonotypes between healthy human individuals. Assay: immunoSEQ multiplex PCR; the TCRdb copy retains only in-frame clones and omits some. This sample yields more than 850,000 clones, of which approximately 80% are seen a single time; under 0.6% belongs to the top ten. The sample taken for sequencing was memory CD4+ T cells from PBMCs. Documented subset: CD45RA-negative fraction. The receptors here all came from a young man in good health. Some clones in this sample may be carry-over from other donors' samples.

CDR3 region: CASRTSGSTNEQYF. The CDR3 DNA is TGTGCCAGCCGAACTAGCGGGAGTACCAACGAGCAGTACTTC. The chain joins TRBV28 to TRBJ2-7; 11 bases are a match to TRBD2. The V gene end was trimmed by 8 bases and the J gene end by 5 bases; junction bases not matched to a gene: 8. The germline V gene encodes CDR1 MDHEN and CDR2 SYDVKM. This CDR3 contains 14 residues.

V gene TRBV19 combines with J gene TRBJ1-3; a possible D gene is TRBD1 (5 bases). Germline CDR1 is LNHDA and CDR2 is SQIVND (reference sequence). This CDR3 has 15 residues. V gave up 10 bases and J gave up 0 bases, with 16 bases separating them. The CDR3 loop is CATTPGGGSGNTIYF. The DNA of the CDR3 is TGTGCCACCACCCCGGGGGGTGGCTCTGGAAACACCATATATTTT.

V usage is TRBV5-1 and J usage is TRBJ2-5; the D gene is possibly TRBD2 (6 bases). The length of the CDR3 is 15 residues. Trimming stripped 4 bases from V and 4 bases from J, with 17 bases between. Per germline, CDR1 SGHRS and CDR2 YFSETQ. CDR3 loop: CASSPGGEVGETQYF. The DNA of the CDR3 is TGCGCCAGCAGCCCCGGAGGGGAAGTGGGAGAGACCCAGTACTTC. Supplemented by reference TRBV5-1 and TRBJ2-5, the full variable domain reads KAGVTQTPRYLIKTRGQQVTLSCSPISGHRSVSWYQQTPGQGLQFLFEYFSETQRNKGNFPGRFSGRQFSNSRSEMNVSTLELGDSALYLCASSPGGEVGETQYFGPGTRLLVL.

This rearrangement joins TRBV21-1 to TRBJ1-3. TRBV21-1 is recorded as a pseudogene. The CDR3 loop spans 14 amino acids. The CDR3 spells CASSNQRTGNTIYF. CDR3 in DNA: TGTGCCAGCAGCAATCAGCGGACCGGAAACACCATATATTTT.

V usage is TRBV11-2 and J usage is TRBJ2-7; D is perhaps TRBD1 (6 bases). CDR1 and CDR2 (germline): SGHAT, FQNNGV. This CDR3 region has 16 residues. Between the trimmed V and J ends, which lost 0 bases and 2 bases, there was a span of 14 bases. CDR3 sequence reads: CASSLDGQPSTYEQYF. As DNA, the CDR3 is TGTGCCAGCAGCTTAGACGGACAGCCCTCGACCTACGAGCAGTACTTC.

The rearrangement uses TRBV6-1 and TRBJ2-6, with D possibly being TRBD2 (5 bases). V lost 6 bases to trimming and J lost 2 bases, with 5 bases between them. Germline V CDR1 and CDR2: MNHNS, SASEGT. CDR3 length equals 13 residues. DNA for the CDR3: TGTGCCAGCAGGGAGGCTGGGGCCAACGTCCTGACTTTC. As protein: CASREAGANVLTF.

The chain has TRBV5-6 and TRBJ2-7; D not certain. Germline V CDR1 and CDR2: SGHDT, YYEEEE. Trimming shortened V by 2 bases and J by 12 bases, and 3 bases separated the two germline ends. CDR3 length: 8 amino acids. The CDR3 nucleotides read TGTGCCAGCAGCTTCGGGTACTTC. Translating gives CASSFGYF.

The chain is built from TRBV7-2 and TRBJ2-5; D is unclear. Germline V gene lookup returns CDR1 SGHTA and CDR2 FQGNSA. The CDR3 sequence is 13 residues long. Trimming pared 5 bases from V and 2 bases from J, leaving 9 bases between. The CDR3, as DNA: TGTGCCAGCAGCAAAGGACCGCAAGAGACCCAGTACTTC. As protein: CASSKGPQETQYF.

V and J are TRBV11-1 and TRBJ2-3; D not certain. With 5 bases removed from V and 5 bases from J, the gap between germline ends came to 11 bases. This CDR3 is built from 13 residues. Germline CDR1 and CDR2: SGHAT and FQDESV (reference sequence). The CDR3 region has the DNA TGTGCCAGCAGCCGCGTGCTTGGAGATACGCAGTATTTT. Its translation: CASSRVLGDTQYF.

V and J are TRBV30 and TRBJ2-2, with a tentative D call TRBD1 (6 bases). This CDR3 region has 14 residues. The V end lost 3 bases, the J end lost 0 bases, and 8 bases lay between the germline ends. Germline V gene sequence: CDR1 GTSNPN, CDR2 SVGIG (reference sequence). DNA for the CDR3: TGTGCCTGGAGCCCAGGGGCGAACACCGGGGAGCTGTTTTTT. Translating gives CAWSPGANTGELFF.

CDR3 residues: CASSPGLGLGTAGTSGANVLTF. Here the CDR3 DNA reads TGTGCCAGCTCACCAGGTCTGGGGCTCGGGACGGCAGGCACCTCTGGGGCCAACGTCCTGACTTTC. The chain has TRBV18 and TRBJ2-6; D may be TRBD1 or TRBD2 (5 bases each). Germline V gene sequence: CDR1 KGHSH, CDR2 LQKENI. The CDR3 has 22 amino acids. Trimming removed 2 bases at V and 0 bases at J, with 26 bases between.

This clone was observed a handful of times. This chain connects TRBV5-4 to TRBJ1-4; 12 positions match TRBD1. V trimming: 0 bases; J trimming: 2 bases; junction bases outside the gene matches: 2. The CDR3 covers 17 residues. Germline CDR1 and CDR2: SGHNT and YYREEE (reference sequence). The CDR3 nucleotides read TGTGCCAGCAGCTTGGGGGACAGGGGGCATACTAATGAAAAACTGTTTTTT. This codes for CASSLGDRGHTNEKLFF.

CDR3 bases: TGTGCCAGCACCCAAAGAGGGCAGGAGTTCTTC. Protein: CASTQRGQEFF. The gene calls are TRBV6-5 and TRBJ2-1, with D maybe TRBD2 (5 bases). This CDR3 region has 11 residues. Germline V gives CDR1 MNHEY, CDR2 SVGAGI. The ends were cut back, 7 bases at V and 14 bases at J, with 15 bases in the middle.

J is TRBJ1-1 and V is TRBV6-5; D unresolved. The germline CDR1 and CDR2 sequences are MNHEY and SVGAGI. Trimming cost V 11 bases and J 5 bases, with 18 bases left between them. The CDR3 is made up of 13 amino acids. Here the CDR3 DNA reads TGTGCCCCCAAGTGCGGTCGTAGGACTGAAGCTTTCTTT. As protein: CAPKCGRRTEAFF.

The V gene is TRBV6-1, the J gene TRBJ1-2; D might be TRBD1 (5 bases). The V gene lost 1 base and the J gene lost 4 bases, with 22 bases spanning the gap. The germline CDR1 and CDR2 sequences are MNHNS and SASEGT. The CDR3 consists of 18 residues. Here the CDR3 reads CASSEVLGKGAIFYGYTF. CDR3 coding DNA: TGTGCCAGCAGTGAAGTATTGGGTAAAGGGGCCATTTTCTATGGCTACACCTTC.

This rearrangement joins TRBV18 to TRBJ1-3; D is uncertain. V dropped 2 bases and J dropped 0 bases, with 11 bases sitting between them. Germline V gene sequence: CDR1 KGHSH, CDR2 LQKENI. CDR3 length equals 16 residues. CDR3 bases: TGTGCCAGCTCACCAAATTCGCCTTACTCTGGAAACACCATATATTTT. Residues: CASSPNSPYSGNTIYF.

The gene calls are TRBV7-2 and TRBJ2-7; 10 nucleotides align to TRBD1. The CDR3 covers 18 residues. V lost 4 bases to trimming and J lost 2 bases; unmatched junction nucleotides: 14. Germline V CDR1 and CDR2: SGHTA, FQGNSA. The CDR3 spells CASSSPGQGTPRAYEQYF. The CDR3, as DNA: TGTGCCAGCAGCTCGCCGGGACAGGGGACCCCAAGGGCCTACGAGCAGTACTTC.

The chain carries TRBV10-2 and TRBJ1-1; D is uncertain. V dropped 4 bases and J dropped 5 bases, with 20 bases sitting between them. This CDR3 is 16 amino acids long. CDR1 is WSHSY and CDR2 is SAAADI in the germline V gene. CDR3 DNA: TGCGCCAGCAGTGTGCGGGCGGGTAGGGTGCAGACTGAAGCTTTCTTT. This codes for CASSVRAGRVQTEAFF.